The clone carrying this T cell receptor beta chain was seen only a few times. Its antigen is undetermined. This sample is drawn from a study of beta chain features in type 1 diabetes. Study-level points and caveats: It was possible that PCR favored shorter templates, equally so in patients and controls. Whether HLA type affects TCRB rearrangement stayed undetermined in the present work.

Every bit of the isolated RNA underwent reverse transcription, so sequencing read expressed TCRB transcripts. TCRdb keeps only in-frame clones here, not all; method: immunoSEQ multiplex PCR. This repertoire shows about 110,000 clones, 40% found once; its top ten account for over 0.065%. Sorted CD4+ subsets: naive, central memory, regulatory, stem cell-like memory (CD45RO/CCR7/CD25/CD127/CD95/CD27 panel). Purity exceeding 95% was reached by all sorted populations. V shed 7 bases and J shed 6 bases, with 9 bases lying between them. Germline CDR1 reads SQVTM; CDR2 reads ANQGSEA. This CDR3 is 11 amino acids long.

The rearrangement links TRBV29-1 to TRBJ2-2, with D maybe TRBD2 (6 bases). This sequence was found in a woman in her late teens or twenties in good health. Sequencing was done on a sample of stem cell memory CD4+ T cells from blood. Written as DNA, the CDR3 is TGCAGCGGGGGGAGGCCCGGGGAGCTGTTTTTT. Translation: CSGGRPGELFF.